The 27 T cell receptor beta chains given below trace back to one sample, sequenced in a study of blood T cells in healthy people across ages. For the second PCR, which ran for 7 to 11 cycles, a sample-barcoded 5' primer and a J-beta primer mix were used. TCRdb recomputed calls from the 5' RACE reads with MiXCR, one row per CDR3 protein. The sample records 1.4 million or so distinct CDR3 sequences, about 45% being singletons. The sample taken for sequencing was blood. Every receptor here comes from a woman between 18 and 30 years old in good health.

This chain links TRBV6-5 with TRBJ1-2; possibly TRBD1 for D (6 bases). The CDR3 runs 14 residues. Per the germline V gene, CDR1 is MNHEY and CDR2 is SVGAGI. The germline V and J ends were trimmed by 5 bases and 8 bases, with 18 bases remaining between them. The CDR3 protein is CASSRTAREEGYTF. For the CDR3, the DNA is TGTGCCAGCAGTCGGACAGCCAGAGAGGAGGGCTACACCTTC.

The gene calls are TRBV6-1 and TRBJ1-1; D ambiguous. Per the germline V gene, CDR1 is MNHNS and CDR2 is SASEGT. The CDR3 has 14 residues. V was trimmed by 4 bases and J by 5 bases, leaving 14 bases between them. CDR3 in amino acids: CASSVDPERTEAFF. The CDR3 DNA follows: TGTGCCAGCAGTGTAGACCCAGAGAGGACTGAAGCTTTCTTT.

The chain uses TRBV20-1 and TRBJ2-1; TRBD2 matches at 10 bases. Germline V CDR1 and CDR2: DFQATT, SNEGSKA (reference sequence). The CDR3 is 14 amino acids. Trimming removed 2 bases from V and 6 bases from J; junction bases left unmatched: 4. Here the CDR3 DNA reads TGCAGTGCTAGACTAGCGGGGGTCGGCAATGAGCAGTTCTTC. Its protein is CSARLAGVGNEQFF.

The gene calls are TRBV13 and TRBJ1-5; TRBD1 matches 7 bases. Germline lookup yields CDR1 PRHDT and CDR2 FYEKMQ (reference sequence). This CDR3 is built from 14 residues. V trimming: 3 bases; J trimming: 9 bases; junction bases outside the gene matches: 8. CDR3 amino acids: CASSLGQRGTPQHF. CDR3 nucleotide sequence: TGTGCCAGCAGCTTGGGACAGCGGGGGACGCCCCAGCATTTT.

J is TRBJ1-5 and V is TRBV20-1; the match to TRBD1 covers 7 bases. CDR1 and CDR2 (germline): DFQATT, SNEGSKA (reference sequence). This CDR3 has 13 amino acids. J lost 3 bases, V lost 3 bases, and 2 bases had no gene match. This CDR3 is CSARTGTNQPQHF. The CDR3 DNA is TGCAGTGCTAGGACAGGGACCAATCAGCCCCAGCATTTT.

This sequence joins TRBV27 and TRBJ2-7, with D perhaps given as TRBD1 or TRBD2 (5 bases each). Germline V CDR1 and CDR2: MNHEY, SMNVEV (reference sequence). Trimming took off 7 bases at V and 6 bases at J, with 16 bases between the two ends. The CDR3 extends over 13 amino acids. CDR3 in DNA: TGTGCCAGCAAACAGGCCGGAGGTGGCGAGCAGTACTTC. It encodes CASKQAGGGEQYF.

CDR3 sequence reads: CASSPGGESSYEQYF. The DNA of the CDR3 is TGTGCCAGCAGCCCTGGGGGCGAGAGCTCCTACGAGCAGTACTTC. The genes are TRBV7-2 and TRBJ2-7, with a possible D match to TRBD1 (6 bases). The CDR3 totals 15 residues. V was shortened by 5 bases and J by 0 bases, with 14 bases between the two germline ends. CDR1 is SGHTA and CDR2 is FQGNSA in the germline V gene. Full variable domain (rest looked up from reference TRBV7-2 and TRBJ2-7): GAGVSQSPSNKVTEKGKDVELRCDPISGHTALYWYRQSLGQGLEFLIYFQGNSAPDKSGLPSDRFSAERTGGSVSTLTIQRTQQEDSAVYLCASSPGGESSYEQYFGPGTRLTVT.

The chain has TRBV6-5 and TRBJ2-7; D call uncertain. The CDR3 length is 13 residues. Germline V gene data show CDR1 as MNHEY and CDR2 as SVGAGI. V dropped 4 bases and J dropped 7 bases, with 14 bases sitting between them. This CDR3 is CASSWGRYNEQYF. CDR3 nucleotides: TGTGCCAGCAGTTGGGGTCGCTACAATGAGCAGTACTTC.

This clonotype has just a few counts. CDR3: CASLPSGSFDTQYF. In nucleotides, the CDR3 is TGCGCCAGCCTCCCCAGCGGGAGTTTCGATACGCAGTATTTT. The chain employs TRBV5-1 and TRBJ2-3; TRBD2 aligns across 8 bases. The V segment lost 7 bases and the J segment 6 bases; nucleotides outside the gene matches: 10. The CDR3 runs 14 residues. From germline, CDR1 is SGHRS and CDR2 YFSETQ.

Only a few counts were recorded for this clonotype. The rearrangement links TRBV6-1 to TRBJ1-6, with D perhaps matching TRBD1 (5 bases). CDR3 size: 13 residues. Germline lookup yields CDR1 MNHNS and CDR2 SASEGT. The V and J ends lost 5 bases and 11 bases respectively, with 13 bases between them. DNA for the CDR3: TGTGCCAGCAGTCGACAGACCCCGACACCCCTCCACTTT. Translating gives CASSRQTPTPLHF.

The V call is TRBV29-1, the J call TRBJ2-7; the match to TRBD1 covers 11 bases. V trimming: 2 bases; J trimming: 3 bases; junction bases outside the gene matches: 3. This CDR3 contains 14 residues. Germline V gene lookup returns CDR1 SQVTM and CDR2 ANQGSEA. CDR3: CSVEPGTGGYEQYF. Here the CDR3 DNA reads TGCAGCGTTGAACCAGGGACAGGGGGCTACGAGCAGTACTTC.

This clonotype was detected a few times. The genes are TRBV20-1 and TRBJ2-7; 11 nucleotides match TRBD2. CDR3 size: 14 residues. Trimming removed 1 base from V and 6 bases from J; junction bases left unmatched: 5. In germline, CDR1 is DFQATT, CDR2 SNEGSKA (reference sequence). DNA of the CDR3: TGCAGTGCTAGAGCTCGACTAGCGGGATCCGAGCAGTACTTC. This codes for CSARARLAGSEQYF.

The chain couples TRBV28 to TRBJ2-5; 8 bases align to TRBD1. V was clipped by 5 bases and J by 2 bases; unmatched bases: 10. Looked up from germline, CDR1 is MDHEN and CDR2 is SYDVKM. The CDR3 sequence is 16 residues long. The CDR3 nucleotides are TGTGCCAGCAGTCCCGGGACAGGAATAGGACAAGAGACCCAGTACTTC. This gives the protein CASSPGTGIGQETQYF.

This clonotype came up many times. The junction differs from germline at one of its ends, possibly a read error. This chain links TRBV4-3 with TRBJ1-2, with D possibly TRBD1 on 5 matching bases. In germline, CDR1 is LGHNA, CDR2 YSLEER. The CDR3 sequence is 15 residues long. In DNA, the CDR3 is TGTGCCAGCAGCCCAGACGGGACCCCTAACTATGGCTACACCTTC. This translates into CASSPDGTPNYGYTF.

The genes are TRBV20-1 and TRBJ2-3; maybe TRBD1 (6 bases). The CDR3 consists of 17 residues. Germline loops: CDR1 DFQATT, CDR2 SNEGSKA (reference sequence). V was pared by 1 base and J by 2 bases, with 19 bases between. In nucleotides, the CDR3 is TGCAGTGCTAGAGTGGGTCTGCTGGGGGCCTACACAGATACGCAGTATTTT. Its protein is CSARVGLLGAYTDTQYF.

Many counts were recorded for this clonotype. The chain links TRBV7-2 to TRBJ1-2, with a tentative D call TRBD1 (6 bases). CDR1 and CDR2 (germline): SGHTA, FQGNSA. The length of the CDR3 is 13 residues. V was cut by 6 bases and J by 2 bases, with 10 bases left in between. The CDR3: CASSRDTNYGYTF. In DNA, the CDR3 is TGTGCCAGCAGTCGGGACACGAACTATGGCTACACCTTC.

The rearrangement links TRBV20-1 to TRBJ1-1; no clear D. In germline, CDR1 is DFQATT, CDR2 SNEGSKA (reference sequence). Trimming left V 8 bases short and J 2 bases short, with 12 bases between. This CDR3 has 12 residues. The CDR3 protein is CSSPHSNTEAFF. CDR3 nucleotide sequence: TGCAGTTCTCCCCATTCTAACACTGAAGCTTTCTTT.

The V and J genes are TRBV12-3 or TRBV12-4 and TRBJ1-1, with TRBD1 as a possible D gene (6 bases). This CDR3 comprises 13 residues. The germline V and J ends were trimmed by 6 bases and 4 bases, with 12 bases remaining between them. The CDR3 DNA reads as TGTGCCAGCAGAATAGGGGGGAGCACTGAAGCTTTCTTT. It specifies CASRIGGSTEAFF.

The chain is built from TRBV9 and TRBJ2-7; TRBD1 might be the D (5 bases). This CDR3 comprises 13 residues. V dropped 0 bases and J dropped 5 bases, with 9 bases sitting between them. CDR1 is SGDLS and CDR2 is YYNGEE in the germline V gene. CDR3 in amino acids: CASSVGLGDEQYF. CDR3 in DNA: TGTGCCAGCAGCGTAGGCTTAGGGGACGAGCAGTACTTC.

The genes are TRBV9 and TRBJ1-2, with D unclear. Trimming removed 5 bases at V and 4 bases at J, with 9 bases between. The CDR3 runs to 12 residues. Germline CDR1 and CDR2: SGDLS and YYNGEE. CDR3 DNA sequence: TGTGCCAGCAGTAAGAGTTCCTATGGCTACACCTTC. It codes for CASSKSSYGYTF.

The chain joins TRBV12-3 or TRBV12-4 to TRBJ2-5, with D possibly TRBD1 on 5 matching bases. This CDR3 comprises 15 residues. V was pared by 6 bases and J by 11 bases, with 25 bases between. The CDR3 coding sequence is TGTGCCAGCAGGCACCAGGGTGACTCCTACAATGAGCAGTACTTC. It yields the protein CASRHQGDSYNEQYF.

This clonotype was recorded at least ten times. The rearrangement joins TRBV29-1 to TRBJ2-3; 7 nucleotides line up with TRBD2. Germline values: CDR1 SQVTM, CDR2 ANQGSEA. The CDR3 spans 13 residues. Trimming cost V 3 bases and J 4 bases; bases outside gene matches: 4. Written as DNA, the CDR3 is TGCAGCGTTGATCGGCGGGGGTCAGATACGCAGTATTTT. Residues: CSVDRRGSDTQYF.

The rearrangement uses TRBV11-2 and TRBJ1-1; 10 bases map to TRBD1. The CDR3 spans 14 residues. J gave up 8 bases and V 4 bases, and 7 bases lay outside the gene matches. The germline V gene encodes CDR1 SGHAT and CDR2 FQNNGV. CDR3: CASSWTGGRPEAFF. The CDR3 nucleotides read TGTGCCAGCAGCTGGACAGGGGGAAGGCCAGAAGCTTTCTTT.

In regard to this clonotype: The junction departs from germline at one end; a sequencing error may be responsible. The J gene is TRBJ2-7, the V gene TRBV28; 8 nucleotides agree with TRBD1. The CDR3 length is 13 residues. Germline assignment: CDR1 MDHEN and CDR2 SYDVKM. The CDR3 is CASILRQGYEQYF. CDR3 coding DNA: TGCGCAAGCATTTTAAGACAGGGGTACGAGCAGTACTTC.

The J gene is TRBJ2-3, the V gene TRBV9, with no clear D. This CDR3 is 15 amino acids long. Germline assignment: CDR1 SGDLS and CDR2 YYNGEE. Trimming removed 3 bases from V and 2 bases from J, with 13 bases in between. CDR3 bases: TGTGCCAGCAGCGGAAGCGTAAACCCCACAGATACGCAGTATTTT. Translation gives CASSGSVNPTDTQYF.

The rearrangement uses TRBV20-1 and TRBJ1-5, with TRBD1 identical over 9 bases. The CDR3 has 15 amino acids. The ends lost 5 bases at V and 6 bases at J; junction bases unmatched: 11. Germline loops: CDR1 DFQATT, CDR2 SNEGSKA (reference sequence). This CDR3 reads CSAGRDREVAQPQHF. The CDR3 DNA reads TGCAGTGCTGGCCGGGACAGGGAGGTCGCTCAGCCCCAGCATTTT.

There are a few counts of this clonotype. The genes are TRBV20-1 and TRBJ1-1, with D tentatively TRBD1 (5 bases). CDR3 length: 13 amino acids. The germline V and J ends were trimmed by 3 bases and 6 bases, with 14 bases remaining between them. CDR1 DFQATT and CDR2 SNEGSKA come from the germline V gene (reference sequence). The CDR3 region is CSASNSRVSEAFF. The DNA for the CDR3 is TGCAGTGCTAGTAATTCCAGGGTTTCTGAAGCTTTCTTT.